Listed below are T cell receptor beta chains from one sample, sequenced in a study of cytomegalovirus exposure and HLA in healthy donors. Clones were read by immunoSEQ multiplex PCR, and TCRdb kept only the in-frame ones, dropping some. The data hold about 160,000 clones, with around 88% observed a single time. Input material: PBMCs. The receptors were sampled from a woman aged 18 to 35 in good health and CMV-seronegative. Each CDR3 is given without its conserved first and last residue. A D gene is named only where the DNA matches it firmly.

>NA|TRBV18
ASSSNQAENGYT
>NA|TRBV28
ASSFPISPGSQETQY
>TRBD2|TRBV28
ASGTSGNYEQY
>TRBD1|TRBV6-1
ASSGQGAGNYGYT
>NA|TRBV30
AWGDRPYEAF
>NA|TRBV6-8
ASIAGTASLGYT
>TRBD2|TRBV27
ASGLTLGLANTGELF
>NA|TRBV7-9
ASRGALDTEAF
>NA|TRBV6-1
ASSEGQDYEQY
>NA|TRBV11-2
ASSSFVGPTNEKLF
>NA|TRBV10-3
AISGGAGRGAQDTQY
>NA|TRBV19
AIQTSNYGYT